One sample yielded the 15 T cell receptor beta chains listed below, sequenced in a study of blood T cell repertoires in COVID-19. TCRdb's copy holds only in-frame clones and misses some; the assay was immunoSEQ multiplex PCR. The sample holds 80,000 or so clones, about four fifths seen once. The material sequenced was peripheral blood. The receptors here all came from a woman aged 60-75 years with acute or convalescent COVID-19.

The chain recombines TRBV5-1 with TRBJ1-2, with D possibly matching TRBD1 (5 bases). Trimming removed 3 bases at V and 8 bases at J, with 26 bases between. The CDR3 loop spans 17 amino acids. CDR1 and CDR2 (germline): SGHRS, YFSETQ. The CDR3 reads CASSSSKQTGPSMGYTF. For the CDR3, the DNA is TGCGCCAGCAGCTCCTCCAAACAAACAGGACCCTCCATGGGCTACACCTTC.

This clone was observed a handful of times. CDR3 amino acids: CASRGSGQGYQPQHF. The CDR3 DNA sequence: TGTGCCAGCAGAGGAAGTGGACAGGGATACCAGCCCCAGCATTTT. This chain joins TRBV28 and TRBJ1-5; 8 bases are shared with TRBD1. This CDR3 region has 15 residues. Trimming at V came to 6 bases and at J to 7 bases, leaving 11 bases not matched to a gene. The V gene's germline CDR1 is MDHEN and CDR2 SYDVKM. Together with reference TRBV28 and TRBJ1-5, the CDR3 gives the full variable domain: DVKVTQSSRYLVKRTGEKVFLECVQDMDHENMFWYRQDPGLGLRLIYFSYDVKMKEKGDIPEGYSVSREKKERFSLILESASTNQTSMYLCASRGSGQGYQPQHFGDGTRLSIL.

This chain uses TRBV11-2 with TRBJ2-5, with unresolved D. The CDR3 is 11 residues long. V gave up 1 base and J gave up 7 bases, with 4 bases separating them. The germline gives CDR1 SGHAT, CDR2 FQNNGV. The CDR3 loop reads CASSLAGTQYF. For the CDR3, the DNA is TGTGCCAGCAGCTTAGCAGGGACCCAGTACTTC.

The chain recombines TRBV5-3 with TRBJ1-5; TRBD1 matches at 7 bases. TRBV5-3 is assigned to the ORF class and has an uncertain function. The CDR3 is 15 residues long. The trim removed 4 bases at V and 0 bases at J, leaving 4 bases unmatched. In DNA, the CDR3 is TGTGCCAGAAGCCCGCAGGGGGGTAGCAATCAGCCCCAGCATTTT. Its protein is CARSPQGGSNQPQHF.

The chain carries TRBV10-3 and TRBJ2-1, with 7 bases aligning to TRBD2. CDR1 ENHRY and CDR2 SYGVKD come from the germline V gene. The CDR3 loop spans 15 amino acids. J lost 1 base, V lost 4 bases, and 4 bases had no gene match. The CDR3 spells CAISVPGGSYNEQFF. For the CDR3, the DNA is TGTGCCATCAGTGTCCCGGGGGGTTCCTACAATGAGCAGTTCTTC.

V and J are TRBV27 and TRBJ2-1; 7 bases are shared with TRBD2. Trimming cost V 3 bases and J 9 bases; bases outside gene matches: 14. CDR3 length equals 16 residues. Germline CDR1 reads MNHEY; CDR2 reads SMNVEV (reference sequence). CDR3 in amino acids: CASSFPASGHFGEQFF. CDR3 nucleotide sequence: TGTGCCAGCAGTTTCCCAGCTAGCGGACATTTTGGTGAGCAGTTCTTC.

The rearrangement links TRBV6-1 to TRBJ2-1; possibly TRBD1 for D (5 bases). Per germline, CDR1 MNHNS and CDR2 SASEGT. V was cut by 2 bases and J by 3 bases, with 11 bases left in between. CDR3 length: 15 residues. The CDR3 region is CASSEQVGVYNEQFF. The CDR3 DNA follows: TGTGCCAGCAGTGAACAAGTAGGGGTCTACAATGAGCAGTTCTTC.

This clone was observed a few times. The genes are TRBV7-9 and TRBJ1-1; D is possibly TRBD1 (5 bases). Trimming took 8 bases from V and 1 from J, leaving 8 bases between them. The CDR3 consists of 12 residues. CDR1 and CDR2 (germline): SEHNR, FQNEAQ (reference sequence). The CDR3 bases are TGTGCCAGCGACCAGGGGAACACTGAAGCTTTCTTT. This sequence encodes CASDQGNTEAFF.

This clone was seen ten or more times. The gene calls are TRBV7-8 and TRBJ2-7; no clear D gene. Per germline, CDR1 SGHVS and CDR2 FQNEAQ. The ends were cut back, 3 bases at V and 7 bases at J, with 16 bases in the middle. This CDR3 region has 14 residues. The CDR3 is CASSFGVRIGEQYF. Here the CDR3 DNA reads TGTGCCAGCAGCTTCGGAGTACGAATTGGTGAGCAGTACTTC.

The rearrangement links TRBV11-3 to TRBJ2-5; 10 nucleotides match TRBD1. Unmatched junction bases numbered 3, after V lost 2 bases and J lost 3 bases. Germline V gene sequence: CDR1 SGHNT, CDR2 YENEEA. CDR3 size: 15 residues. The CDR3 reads CASSLRGTGEETQYF. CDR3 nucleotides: TGTGCCAGCAGCTTAAGGGGGACAGGGGAAGAGACCCAGTACTTC.

In DNA, the CDR3 is TGTGCCAGCAGTCCGCCCCGGACAGGTTACAATGAGCAGTTCTTC. Translation gives CASSPPRTGYNEQFF. This chain uses TRBV27 with TRBJ2-1; the match to TRBD1 covers 7 bases. Germline values: CDR1 MNHEY, CDR2 SMNVEV (reference sequence). CDR3 length equals 15 residues. V was clipped by 5 bases and J by 4 bases; unmatched bases: 8.

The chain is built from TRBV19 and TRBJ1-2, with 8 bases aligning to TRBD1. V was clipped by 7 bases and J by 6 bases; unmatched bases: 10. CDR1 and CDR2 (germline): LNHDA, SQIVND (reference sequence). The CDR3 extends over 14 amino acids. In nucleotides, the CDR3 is TGTGCCAGTACCATGGACAGGGTCATTGATGGCTACACCTTC. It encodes CASTMDRVIDGYTF.

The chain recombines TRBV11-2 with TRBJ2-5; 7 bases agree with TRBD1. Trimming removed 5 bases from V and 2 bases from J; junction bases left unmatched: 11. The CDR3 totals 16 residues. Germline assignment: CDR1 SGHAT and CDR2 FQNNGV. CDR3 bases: TGTGCCAGCAGCCCTTGGAGAGGGGGCTTGCAAGAGACCCAGTACTTC. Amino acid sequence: CASSPWRGGLQETQYF.

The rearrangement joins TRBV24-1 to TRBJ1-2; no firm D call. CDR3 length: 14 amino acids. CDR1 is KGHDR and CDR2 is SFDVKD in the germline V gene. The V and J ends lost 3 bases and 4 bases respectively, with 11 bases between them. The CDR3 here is CATSDGVTSYGYTF. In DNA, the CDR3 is TGTGCCACCAGTGATGGGGTTACTAGCTATGGCTACACCTTC.

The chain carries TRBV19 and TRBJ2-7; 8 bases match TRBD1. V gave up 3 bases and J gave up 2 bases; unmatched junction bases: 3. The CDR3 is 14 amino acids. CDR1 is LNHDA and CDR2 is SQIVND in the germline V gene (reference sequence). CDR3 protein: CASSIDRGTYEQYF. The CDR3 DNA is TGTGCCAGTAGTATTGACAGGGGAACCTACGAGCAGTACTTC.